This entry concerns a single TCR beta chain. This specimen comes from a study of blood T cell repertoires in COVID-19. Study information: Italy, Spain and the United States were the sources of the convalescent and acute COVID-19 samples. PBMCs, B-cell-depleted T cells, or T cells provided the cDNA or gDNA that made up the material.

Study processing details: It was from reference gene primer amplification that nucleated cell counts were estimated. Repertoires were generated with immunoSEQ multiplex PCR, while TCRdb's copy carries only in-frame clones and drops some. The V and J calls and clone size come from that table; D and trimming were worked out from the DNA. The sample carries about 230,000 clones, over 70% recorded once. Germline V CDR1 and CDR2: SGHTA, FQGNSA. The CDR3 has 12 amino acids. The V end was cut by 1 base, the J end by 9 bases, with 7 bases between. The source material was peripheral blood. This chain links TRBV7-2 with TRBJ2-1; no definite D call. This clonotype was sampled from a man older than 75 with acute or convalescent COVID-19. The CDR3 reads CASSLVVGEQFF. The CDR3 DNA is TGTGCCAGCAGCTTAGTAGTCGGTGAGCAGTTCTTC.